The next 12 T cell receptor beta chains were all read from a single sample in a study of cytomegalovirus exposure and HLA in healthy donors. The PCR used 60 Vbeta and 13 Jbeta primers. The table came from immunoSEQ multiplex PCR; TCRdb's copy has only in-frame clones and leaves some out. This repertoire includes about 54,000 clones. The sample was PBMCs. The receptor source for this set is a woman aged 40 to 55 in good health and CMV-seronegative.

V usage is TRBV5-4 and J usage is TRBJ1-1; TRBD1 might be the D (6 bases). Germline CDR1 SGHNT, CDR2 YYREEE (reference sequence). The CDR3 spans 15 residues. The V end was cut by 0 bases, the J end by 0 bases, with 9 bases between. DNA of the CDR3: TGTGCCAGCAGCTTGGCAGGGGTCATGAACACTGAAGCTTTCTTT. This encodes CASSLAGVMNTEAFF.

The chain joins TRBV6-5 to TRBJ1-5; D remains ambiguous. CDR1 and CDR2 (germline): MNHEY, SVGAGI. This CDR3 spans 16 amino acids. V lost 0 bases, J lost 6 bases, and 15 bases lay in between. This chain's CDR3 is CASSYSAGENSQPQHF. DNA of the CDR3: TGTGCCAGCAGTTACTCGGCGGGAGAGAACAGTCAGCCCCAGCATTTT.

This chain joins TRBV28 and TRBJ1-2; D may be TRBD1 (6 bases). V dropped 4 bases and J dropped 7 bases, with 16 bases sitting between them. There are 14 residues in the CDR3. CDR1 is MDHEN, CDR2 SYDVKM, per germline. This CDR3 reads CASSSQPTGPGYTF. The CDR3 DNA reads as TGTGCCAGCAGTTCCCAACCGACAGGCCCTGGCTACACCTTC.

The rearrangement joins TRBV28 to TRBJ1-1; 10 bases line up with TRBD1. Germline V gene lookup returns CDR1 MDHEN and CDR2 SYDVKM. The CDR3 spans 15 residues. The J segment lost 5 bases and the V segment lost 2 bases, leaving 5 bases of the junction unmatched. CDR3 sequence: CASSLGTGAGTEAFF. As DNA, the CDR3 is TGTGCCAGCAGTTTAGGGACAGGGGCGGGAACTGAAGCTTTCTTT.

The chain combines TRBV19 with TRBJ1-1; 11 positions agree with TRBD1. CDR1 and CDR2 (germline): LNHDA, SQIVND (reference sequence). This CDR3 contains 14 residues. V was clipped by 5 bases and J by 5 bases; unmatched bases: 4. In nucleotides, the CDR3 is TGTGCCAGTAGTGAGGACAGGGGGCAGACTGAAGCTTTCTTT. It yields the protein CASSEDRGQTEAFF.

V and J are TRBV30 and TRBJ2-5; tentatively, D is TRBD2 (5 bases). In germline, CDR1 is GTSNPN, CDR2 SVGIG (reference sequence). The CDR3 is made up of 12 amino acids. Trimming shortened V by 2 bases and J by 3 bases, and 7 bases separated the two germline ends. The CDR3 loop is CAWSMREETQYF. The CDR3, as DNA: TGTGCCTGGAGTATGAGGGAAGAGACCCAGTACTTC. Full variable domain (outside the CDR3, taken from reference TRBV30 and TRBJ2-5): SQTIHQWPATLVQPVGSPLSLECTVEGTSNPNLYWYRQAAGRGLQLLFYSVGIGQISSEVPQNLSASRPQDRQFILSSKKLLLSDSGFYLCAWSMREETQYFGPGTRLLVL.

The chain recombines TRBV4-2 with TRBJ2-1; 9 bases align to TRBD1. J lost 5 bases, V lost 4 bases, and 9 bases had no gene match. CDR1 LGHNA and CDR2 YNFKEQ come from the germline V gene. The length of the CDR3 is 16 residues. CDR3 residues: CASSLPPGQGDNEQFF. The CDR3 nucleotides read TGTGCCAGCAGCCTACCCCCGGGACAGGGAGACAATGAGCAGTTCTTC.

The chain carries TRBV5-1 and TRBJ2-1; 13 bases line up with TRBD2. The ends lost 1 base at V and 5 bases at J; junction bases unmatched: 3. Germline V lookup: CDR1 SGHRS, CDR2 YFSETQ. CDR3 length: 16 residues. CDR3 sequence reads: CASSLLGLAGNNEQFF. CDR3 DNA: TGCGCCAGCAGCTTGCTGGGACTAGCGGGAAACAATGAGCAGTTCTTC.

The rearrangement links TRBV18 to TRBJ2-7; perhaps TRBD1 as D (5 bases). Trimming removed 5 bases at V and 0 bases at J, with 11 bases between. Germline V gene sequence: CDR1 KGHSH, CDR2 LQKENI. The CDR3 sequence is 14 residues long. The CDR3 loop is CASSSTTVSYEQYF. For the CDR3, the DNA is TGTGCCAGCTCATCAACGACAGTCTCCTACGAGCAGTACTTC.

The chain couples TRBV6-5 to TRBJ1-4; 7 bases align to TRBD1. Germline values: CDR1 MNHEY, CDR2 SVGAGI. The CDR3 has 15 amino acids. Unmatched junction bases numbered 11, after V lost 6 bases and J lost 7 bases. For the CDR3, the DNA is TGTGCCAGCAGGCAAACAGGGGCCCCCTCTGAAAAACTGTTTTTT. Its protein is CASRQTGAPSEKLFF.

Here the CDR3 DNA reads TGTGCCAGCGGATTGGACAGGGGTAATGAAAAACTGTTTTTT. Its translation: CASGLDRGNEKLFF. The chain links TRBV7-9 to TRBJ1-4, with 9 bases that match TRBD1. CDR1 and CDR2 from the germline V gene are SEHNR and FQNEAQ (reference sequence). J lost 4 bases, V lost 8 bases, and 5 bases had no gene match. CDR3 size: 14 residues.

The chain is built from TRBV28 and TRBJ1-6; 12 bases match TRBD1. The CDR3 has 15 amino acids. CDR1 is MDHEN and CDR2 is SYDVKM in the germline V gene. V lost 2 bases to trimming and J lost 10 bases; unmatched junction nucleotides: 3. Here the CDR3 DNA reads TGTGCCAGCAGTTTACCGGGACAGGGGGCATCACCCCTCCACTTT. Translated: CASSLPGQGASPLHF.